This paragraph reports one T cell receptor beta chain. This clone appeared a single time. Its specific antigen is unknown. No quality values exist for individual bases; no much larger clone is one base distant. Taken from the germline V gene, the CDR1 and CDR2 loops are KGHSH and LQKENI. Including the terminal cysteine and phenylalanine, the CDR3 comprises 12 residues. Of all the DNA, just the CDR3 is kept, 36 bases in frame from base 1. V ends up 9 bases short and J 5 bases short, with an unmatched junction base count of 3. The sample originates from a study of shared clonotypes between healthy human individuals (dated by TCRdb to about 2020). Concerning the study at large: The cohort comprised two women and a few men aged 18 to 49 years. The study deeply sequenced blood TCR repertoires of about 5 healthy adults to estimate repertoire size and the extent of clonotype sharing between individuals. Per donor, three plates each were used for CD4 naive and CD4 memory, two for CD8 naive, and one for CD8 memory. To increase sequencing depth and limit assay-specific biases, different laboratories used diverse techniques to prepare libraries and sequence TCR repertoires. Between about 0.8 and 9 billion PBMCs per donor were obtained by leukapheresis.

Donors were healthy HIV-negative adults with no recently reported acute infections or vaccinations. All donors were Caucasian adults living in Nashville, Tennessee, USA. Magnetic negative selection was used to enrich CD4+ T cells, after which naive cells were positively selected on CD45RA and the negative fraction became the memory subset. After blood collection by leukapheresis, PBMCs were isolated using Ficoll-Histopaque density gradient centrifugation and then cryopreserved in the vapor phase of liquid nitrogen. Analytical flow cytometry was used to check the purity and quantity of every magnetically sorted T cell population. From each sorted fraction, genomic DNA was isolated and quantified by UV absorbance on a Nanodrop 2000c. Overall results and qualifications from the work: Even with the large sequencing depth, rarefaction of the sorted-subset datasets indicated that sequencing was incomplete. Higher generation probabilities were observed for clonotypes shared by all four sorted-subset donors than for non-shared clonotypes. Pairwise subsampling led to the expectation that sequencing depth would affect the degree of clonotype sharing among donors. Only blood was sampled, and tissue TCR repertoires likely differ from those in blood. When a handful of donors were compared, the shared fraction of clonotypes was around 5% for naive CD4, about 4% for naive CD8, roughly 2.5% for memory CD4, and 0.35% to 0.4% for memory CD8. The genetic and exposure-history diversity represented was limited by the small number of donors. Naive subsets generally had larger estimated clonotype richness than memory subsets.

Using the deep immunoSEQ assay, TCR CDR3 regions were amplified from genomic DNA by multiplex PCR. Extracted genomic DNA from each cell subset was spread evenly across all wells of several immunoSEQ 96-well plates, with each plate serving as a replicate. For sorted subsets, around 200 ng genomic DNA, equal to 30,000 to 35,000 T cell genomes, was loaded into each replicate PCR. Purified libraries were measured with a Qubit 3.0 fluorometer, size-checked on a Bioanalyzer 2100, and measured again with the KAPA Library Quantification kit. Every immunoSEQ 96-well plate was sequenced on a separate single-read 150-cycle Illumina NextSeq 550 flow cell. On the study's bioinformatics: Because the immunoSEQ output held only junctional sequences and lacked quality scores, the filtering could not match the filtering applied to full-length reads. To assign V/J genes and CDR3, sequences were annotated using PyIR, a Python wrapper for IgBLAST v1.9, with IMGT germline references. Reads were filtered out if the reads had weak V/J assignments (E-value above 1e-6), no CDR3, stop codons, out-of-frame junctions, or ambiguous translated residues. V3J clonotypes were defined as sequences sharing the same inferred V gene, J gene, and CDR3 amino acid sequence. The percentage overlap between two repertoires was calculated by dividing the number of shared unique clonotypes by the size of the smaller repertoire. RTK rarefaction, the Chao1 estimator, and Recon v2.1 estimates of unobserved clonotypes were used to assess repertoire richness. OLGA was used to compute generation probabilities for all TCRbeta clonotypes that the gDNA method yielded from a few donors. TCRdb retrieved this table from immuneACCESS and kept in-frame rearrangements only. Not all clones are present; in checked studies, unresolved V genes account for under half, and no reason is known for the remainder. That table gives V, J and clone size, and the DNA gave D and trimming. The sample table shows roughly 2.5 million clones, and around nine tenths are seen once. Jointly, the top ten make up more than 0.12% of the sample.

Sample: naive CD4+ T cells sorted from blood. The cell subset or site label here, explained by the study, means: CD45RA+ positively selected. This TCR came from a man between 18 and 29 years old in good health. The rearrangement joined TRBV18 to TRBJ2-2, with 7 bases matching TRBD1. The base sequence is TGTGCCAGTTCGACAGGGACCGGGGAGCTGTTTTTT. It codes for CASSTGTGELFF. The full variable domain, with segments outside the CDR3 supplied by the reference TRBV18 and TRBJ2-2 proteins, appears as NAGVMQNPRHLVRRRGQEARLRCSPMKGHSHVYWYRQLPEEGLKFMVYLQKENIIDESGMPKERFSAEFPKEGPSILRIQQVVRGDSAAYFCASSTGTGELFFGEGSRLTVL.